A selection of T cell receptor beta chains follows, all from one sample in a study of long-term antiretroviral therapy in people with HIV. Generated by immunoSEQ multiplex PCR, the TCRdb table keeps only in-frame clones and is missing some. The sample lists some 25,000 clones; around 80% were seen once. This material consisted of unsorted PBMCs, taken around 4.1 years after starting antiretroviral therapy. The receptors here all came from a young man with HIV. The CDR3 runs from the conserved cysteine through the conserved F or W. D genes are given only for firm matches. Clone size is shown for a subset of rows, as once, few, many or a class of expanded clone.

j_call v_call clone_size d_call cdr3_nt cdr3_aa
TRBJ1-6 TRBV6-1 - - TGTGCCAGCAGTGACAGGGATAATTCACCCCTCCACTTT CASSDRDNSPLHF
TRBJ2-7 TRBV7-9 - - TGTGCCAGCACGGAAACAGCGTCCTACGAGCAGTACTTC CASTETASYEQYF
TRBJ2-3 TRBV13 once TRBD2 TGTGCCAGCAGCCCGGGACTAGCGGGAGAGGGTACAGATACGCAGTATTTT CASSPGLAGEGTDTQYF
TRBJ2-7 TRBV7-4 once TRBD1 TGTGCCAGCAGCTCCCAGACAGGGCGCTACGAGCAGTACTTC CASSSQTGRYEQYF
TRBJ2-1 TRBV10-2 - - TGCGCCAGCAGTGGGCGGGACTTATACAATGAGCAGTTCTTC CASSGRDLYNEQFF
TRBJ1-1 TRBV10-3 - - TGTGCCATCAGCTCTTCTATAGGAGCTTTCTTT CAISSSIGAFF
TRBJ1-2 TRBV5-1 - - TGCGCCAGCAGCTTTTACAGGGCACGCAAAGGGGGCTACACCTTC CASSFYRARKGGYTF
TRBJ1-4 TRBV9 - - TGTGCCAGCAGCGTAGTACGAGAGGGACAAGTATTACACGAGCGGGAAAAACTGTTTTTT CASSVVREGQVLHEREKLFF
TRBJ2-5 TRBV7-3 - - TGTGCCAGCAGCTTAAGTACCCAAGAGACCCAGTACTTC CASSLSTQETQYF
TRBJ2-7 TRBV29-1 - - TGCAGCGTCGACACCGAGGACAGTTCCTACGAGCAGTACTTC CSVDTEDSSYEQYF
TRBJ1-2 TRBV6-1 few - TGTGCCAGCAGTGAGGACACCCTCTATGGCTACACCTTC CASSEDTLYGYTF
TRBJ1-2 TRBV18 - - TGTGCCAGCTCAATCAAACAGGGAGATGGCTACACCTTC CASSIKQGDGYTF
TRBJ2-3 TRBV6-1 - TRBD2 TGTGCCAGCAGTGGCGTCAGCGGGGGGCCCCACCTCCCCGATACGCAGTATTTT CASSGVSGGPHLPDTQYF
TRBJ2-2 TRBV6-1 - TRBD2 TGTGCCAGCAGTGTATTGTCACTAGCGGGAGCCGGGGAGCTGTTTTTT CASSVLSLAGAGELFF
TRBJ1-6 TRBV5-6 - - TGTGCCAGCAGCTTTGAGAACAATTCACCCCTCCACTTT CASSFENNSPLHF
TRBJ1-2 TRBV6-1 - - TGTGCCAGCAGTGAGGCGTGGAGGGGAGGAGGCTACACCTTC CASSEAWRGGGYTF
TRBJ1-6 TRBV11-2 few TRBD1 TGTGCCAGCAGCTCGACCAGGGGGCTTTCACCCCTCCACTTT CASSSTRGLSPLHF
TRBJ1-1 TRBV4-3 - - TGCGCCAGCAGCCAAACCAGCGAGAACACTGAAGCTTTCTTT CASSQTSENTEAFF